The clone carrying this T cell receptor beta chain was observed a single time. The antigen is undetermined. CDR3 size: 14 residues. The V and J ends lost 1 base and 3 bases, in that order; junction bases with no gene match: 2. Per germline, CDR1 SGHRS and CDR2 YFSETQ. These data originate in a study of long-term antiretroviral therapy in people with HIV. The immunoSEQ assay was v3.0, run at survey level. The assay was immunoSEQ multiplex PCR, and TCRdb's table has in-frame clones only and misses some. This table has around 32,000 clones, around 97% appearing once. Study findings and constraints: With ART, diversity went up but was still lower than in transplant donor controls.

V is TRBV5-1 and J is TRBJ2-7, with 9 bases that match TRBD1. This clonotype was sampled from a man aged 25-40 years with HIV. The sequences come from unsorted PBMCs, collected 7.6 years after starting antiretroviral therapy. CDR3 loop: CASSLPGQGYEQYF. CDR3 sequence (DNA): TGCGCCAGCAGCTTGCCGGGACAGGGCTACGAGCAGTACTTC.